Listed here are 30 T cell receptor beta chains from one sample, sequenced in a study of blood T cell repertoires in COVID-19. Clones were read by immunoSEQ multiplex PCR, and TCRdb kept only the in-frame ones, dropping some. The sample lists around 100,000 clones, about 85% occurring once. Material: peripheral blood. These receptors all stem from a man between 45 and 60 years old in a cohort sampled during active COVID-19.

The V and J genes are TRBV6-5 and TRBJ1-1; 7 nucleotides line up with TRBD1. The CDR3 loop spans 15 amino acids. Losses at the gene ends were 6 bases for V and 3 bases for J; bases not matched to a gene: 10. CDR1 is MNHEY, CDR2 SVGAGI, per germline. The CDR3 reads CASSLGTVRDTEAFF. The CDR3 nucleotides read TGTGCCAGCAGCTTGGGGACAGTAAGAGACACTGAAGCTTTCTTT.

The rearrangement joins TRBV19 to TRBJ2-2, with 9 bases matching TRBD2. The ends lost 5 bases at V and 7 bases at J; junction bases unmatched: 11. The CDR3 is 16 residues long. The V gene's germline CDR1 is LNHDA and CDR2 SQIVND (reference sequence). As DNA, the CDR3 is TGTGCCAGTAGTCCATCTGGCGGGGGGGCCGTCGGGGAGCTGTTTTTT. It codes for CASSPSGGGAVGELFF.

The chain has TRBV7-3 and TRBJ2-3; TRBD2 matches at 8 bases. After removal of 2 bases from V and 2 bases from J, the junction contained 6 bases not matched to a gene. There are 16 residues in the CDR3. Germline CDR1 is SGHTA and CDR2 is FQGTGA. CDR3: CASSLGAGGLTDTQYF. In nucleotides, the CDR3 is TGTGCCAGCAGCTTAGGCGCGGGGGGACTCACAGATACGCAGTATTTT.

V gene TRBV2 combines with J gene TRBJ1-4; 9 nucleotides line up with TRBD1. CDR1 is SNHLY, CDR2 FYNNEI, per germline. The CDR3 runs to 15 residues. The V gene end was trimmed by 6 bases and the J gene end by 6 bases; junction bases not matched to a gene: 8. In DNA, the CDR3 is TGTGCCAGCAGGGGAAAGGACAGGGGCGATGAAAAACTGTTTTTT. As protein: CASRGKDRGDEKLFF. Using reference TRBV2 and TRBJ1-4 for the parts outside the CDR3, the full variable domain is EPEVTQTPSHQVTQMGQEVILRCVPISNHLYFYWYRQILGQKVEFLVSFYNNEISEKSEIFDDQFSVERPDGSNFTLKIRSTKLEDSAMYFCASRGKDRGDEKLFFGSGTQLSVL.

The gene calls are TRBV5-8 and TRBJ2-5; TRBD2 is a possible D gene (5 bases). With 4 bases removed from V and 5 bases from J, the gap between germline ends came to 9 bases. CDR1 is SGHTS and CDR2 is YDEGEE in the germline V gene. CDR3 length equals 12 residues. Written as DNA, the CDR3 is TGTGCCAGCAGCACGCCGGGGGAGACCCAGTACTTC. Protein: CASSTPGETQYF. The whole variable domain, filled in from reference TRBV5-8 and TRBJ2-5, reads EAGVTQSPTHLIKTRGQQATLRCSPISGHTSVYWYQQALGLGLQFLLWYDEGEERNRGNFPPRFSGRQFPNYSSELNVNALELEDSALYLCASSTPGETQYFGPGTRLLVL.

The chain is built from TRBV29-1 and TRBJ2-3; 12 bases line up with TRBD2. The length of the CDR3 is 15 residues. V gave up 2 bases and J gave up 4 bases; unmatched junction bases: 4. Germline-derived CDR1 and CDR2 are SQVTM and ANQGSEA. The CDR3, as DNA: TGCAGCGTTGAACTGACTAGCGGGGGCCCAGATACGCAGTATTTT. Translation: CSVELTSGGPDTQYF.

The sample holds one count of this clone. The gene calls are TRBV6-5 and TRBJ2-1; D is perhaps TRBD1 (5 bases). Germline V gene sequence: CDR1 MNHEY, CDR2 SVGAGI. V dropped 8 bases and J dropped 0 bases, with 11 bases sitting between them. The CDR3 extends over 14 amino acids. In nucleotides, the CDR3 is TGTGCCAGCCAACAGGAAAGCTCCTACAATGAGCAGTTCTTC. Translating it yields CASQQESSYNEQFF.

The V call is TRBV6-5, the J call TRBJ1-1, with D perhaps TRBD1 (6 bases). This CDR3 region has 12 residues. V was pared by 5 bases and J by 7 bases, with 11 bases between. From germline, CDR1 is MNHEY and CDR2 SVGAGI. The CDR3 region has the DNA TGTGCCAGCAGTCTTCGGACAGTTGAAGCTTTCTTT. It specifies CASSLRTVEAFF.

The CDR3 here is CASGLVQVEAFF. The DNA for the CDR3 is TGTGCTAGTGGTTTGGTACAGGTTGAAGCTTTCTTT. The chain uses TRBV12-5 and TRBJ1-1; D possibly corresponds to TRBD1 (5 bases). CDR3 length equals 12 residues. The V gene's germline CDR1 is LGHNT and CDR2 FRNRAP. Between the trimmed V and J ends, which lost 0 bases and 7 bases, there was a span of 6 bases.

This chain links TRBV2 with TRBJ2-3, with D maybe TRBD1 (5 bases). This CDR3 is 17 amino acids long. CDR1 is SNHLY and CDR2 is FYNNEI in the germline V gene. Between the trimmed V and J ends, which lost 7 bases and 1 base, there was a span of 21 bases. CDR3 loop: CASTLQGAASGTDTQYF. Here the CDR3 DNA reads TGTGCCAGCACCCTCCAAGGGGCCGCGTCTGGCACAGATACGCAGTATTTT. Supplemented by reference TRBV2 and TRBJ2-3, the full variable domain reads EPEVTQTPSHQVTQMGQEVILRCVPISNHLYFYWYRQILGQKVEFLVSFYNNEISEKSEIFDDQFSVERPDGSNFTLKIRSTKLEDSAMYFCASTLQGAASGTDTQYFGPGTRLTVL.

CDR3 DNA sequence: TGTGCCAGCAGCCCGAACCTAGTGACTAGCGGGGCCGATACGCAGTATTTT. It encodes CASSPNLVTSGADTQYF. The chain is built from TRBV3-1 (or the pseudogene TRBV3-2) and TRBJ2-3, with 11 bases lining up with TRBD2. This CDR3 contains 17 residues. CDR1 and CDR2 from the germline V gene are LGHDT and YNNKEL (reference sequence). After removal of 4 bases from V and 6 bases from J, the junction contained 12 bases not matched to a gene.

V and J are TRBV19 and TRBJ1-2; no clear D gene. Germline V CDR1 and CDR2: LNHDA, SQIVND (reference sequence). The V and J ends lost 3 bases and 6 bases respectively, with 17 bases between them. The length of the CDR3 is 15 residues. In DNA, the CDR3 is TGTGCCAGTAGTATGAGTCGCGCAAAGCGGGATGGCTACACCTTC. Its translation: CASSMSRAKRDGYTF.

The CDR3 protein is CASSQGETQYF. The CDR3 bases are TGTGCCAGCAGCCAGGGGGAGACCCAGTACTTC. V is TRBV9 and J is TRBJ2-5, with a tentative D call TRBD1 (6 bases). The V gene's germline CDR1 is SGDLS and CDR2 YYNGEE. V gave up 4 bases and J gave up 5 bases, with 6 bases separating them. This CDR3 comprises 11 residues.

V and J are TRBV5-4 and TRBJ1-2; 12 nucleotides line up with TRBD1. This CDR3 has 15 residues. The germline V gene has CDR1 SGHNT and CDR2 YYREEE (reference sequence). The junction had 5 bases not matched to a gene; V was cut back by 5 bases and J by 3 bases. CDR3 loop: CASSRGTGGDYGYTF. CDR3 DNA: TGTGCCAGCAGTAGAGGGACAGGGGGCGACTATGGCTACACCTTC.

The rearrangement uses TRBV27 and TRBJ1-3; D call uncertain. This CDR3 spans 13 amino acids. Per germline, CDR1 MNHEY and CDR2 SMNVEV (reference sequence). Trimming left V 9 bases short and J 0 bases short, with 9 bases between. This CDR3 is CAREGNSGNTIYF. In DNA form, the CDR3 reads TGTGCCAGAGAGGGAAACTCTGGAAACACCATATATTTT.

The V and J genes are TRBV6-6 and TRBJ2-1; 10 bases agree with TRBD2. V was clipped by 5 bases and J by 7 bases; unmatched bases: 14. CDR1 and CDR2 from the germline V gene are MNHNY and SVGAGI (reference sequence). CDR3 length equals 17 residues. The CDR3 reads CASSRTPLAGRPNEQFF. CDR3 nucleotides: TGTGCCAGCAGTCGGACTCCACTAGCGGGGAGACCTAATGAGCAGTTCTTC.

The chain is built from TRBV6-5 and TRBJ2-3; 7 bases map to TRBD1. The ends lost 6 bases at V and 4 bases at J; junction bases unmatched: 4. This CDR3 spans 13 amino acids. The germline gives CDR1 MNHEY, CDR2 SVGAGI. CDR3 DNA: TGTGCCAGCAGGGATACAGGGGCAGATACGCAGTATTTT. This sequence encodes CASRDTGADTQYF.

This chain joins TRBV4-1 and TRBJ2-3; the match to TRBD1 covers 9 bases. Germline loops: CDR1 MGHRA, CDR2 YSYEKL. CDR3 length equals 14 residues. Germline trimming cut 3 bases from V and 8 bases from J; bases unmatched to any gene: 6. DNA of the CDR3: TGCGCCAGCAGCCAGGGGGGACAGGGCGGTACGCAGTATTTT. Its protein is CASSQGGQGGTQYF.

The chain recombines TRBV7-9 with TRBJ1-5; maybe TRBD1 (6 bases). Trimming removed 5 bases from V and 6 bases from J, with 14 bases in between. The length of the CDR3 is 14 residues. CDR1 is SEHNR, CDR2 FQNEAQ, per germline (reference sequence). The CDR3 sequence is CASSLRGVGQPQHF. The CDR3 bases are TGTGCCAGCAGCCTCAGGGGAGTAGGTCAGCCCCAGCATTTT.

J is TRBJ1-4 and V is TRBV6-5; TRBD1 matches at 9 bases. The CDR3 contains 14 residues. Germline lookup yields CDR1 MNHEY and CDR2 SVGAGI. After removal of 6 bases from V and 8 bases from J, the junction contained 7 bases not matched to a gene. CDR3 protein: CASSKDRGSEKLFF. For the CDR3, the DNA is TGTGCCAGCAGCAAGGACAGGGGAAGCGAAAAACTGTTTTTT.

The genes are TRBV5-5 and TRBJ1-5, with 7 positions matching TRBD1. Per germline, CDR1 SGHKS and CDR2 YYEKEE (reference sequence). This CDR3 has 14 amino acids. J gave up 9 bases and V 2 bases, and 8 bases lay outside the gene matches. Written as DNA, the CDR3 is TGTGCCAGCAGCTTCGGGTCAGGGGGTGGGCCCCAGCATTTT. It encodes CASSFGSGGGPQHF.

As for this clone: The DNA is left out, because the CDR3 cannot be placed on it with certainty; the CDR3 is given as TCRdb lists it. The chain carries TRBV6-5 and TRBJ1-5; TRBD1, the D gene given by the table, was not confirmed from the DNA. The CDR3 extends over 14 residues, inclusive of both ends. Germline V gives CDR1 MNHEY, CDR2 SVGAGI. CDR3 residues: CASSSGQGNQPQHF.

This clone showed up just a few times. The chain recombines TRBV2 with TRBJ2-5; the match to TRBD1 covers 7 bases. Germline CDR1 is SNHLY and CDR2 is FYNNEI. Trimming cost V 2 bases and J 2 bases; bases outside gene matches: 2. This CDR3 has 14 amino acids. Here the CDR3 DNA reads TGTGCCAGCAGTGAACCGGGACAGCAAGAGACCCAGTACTTC. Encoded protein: CASSEPGQQETQYF. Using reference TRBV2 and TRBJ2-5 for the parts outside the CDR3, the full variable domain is EPEVTQTPSHQVTQMGQEVILRCVPISNHLYFYWYRQILGQKVEFLVSFYNNEISEKSEIFDDQFSVERPDGSNFTLKIRSTKLEDSAMYFCASSEPGQQETQYFGPGTRLLVL.

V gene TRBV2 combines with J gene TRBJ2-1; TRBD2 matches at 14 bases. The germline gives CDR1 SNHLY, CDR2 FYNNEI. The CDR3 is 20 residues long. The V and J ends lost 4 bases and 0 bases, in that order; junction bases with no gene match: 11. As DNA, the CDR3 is TGTGCCAGCAGTGCCCGCCGGAGACTAGCGGGGGGGGGCTCCTACAATGAGCAGTTCTTC. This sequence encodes CASSARRRLAGGGSYNEQFF.

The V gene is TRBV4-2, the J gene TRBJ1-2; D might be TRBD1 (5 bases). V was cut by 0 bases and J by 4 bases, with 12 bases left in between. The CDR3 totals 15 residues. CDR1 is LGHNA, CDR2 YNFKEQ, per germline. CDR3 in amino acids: CASSQDKGDVYGYTF. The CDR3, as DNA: TGTGCCAGCAGCCAAGACAAAGGGGATGTCTATGGCTACACCTTC.

CDR3 loop: CASSQRAGGRYNEQFF. The CDR3 nucleotides are TGTGCCAGCAGCCAACGAGCGGGGGGCCGCTACAATGAGCAGTTCTTC. The V gene is TRBV3-1 (or the pseudogene TRBV3-2), the J gene TRBJ2-1; TRBD2 matches at 9 bases. Germline V gene data show CDR1 as LGHDT and CDR2 as YNNKEL (reference sequence). The trim removed 2 bases at V and 3 bases at J, leaving 5 bases unmatched. This CDR3 spans 16 amino acids.

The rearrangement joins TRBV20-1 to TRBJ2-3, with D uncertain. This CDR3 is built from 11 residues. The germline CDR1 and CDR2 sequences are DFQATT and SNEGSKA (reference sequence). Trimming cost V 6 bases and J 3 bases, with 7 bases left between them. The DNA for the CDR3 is TGCAGTGCCCAGCGAACAGATACGCAGTATTTT. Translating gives CSAQRTDTQYF.

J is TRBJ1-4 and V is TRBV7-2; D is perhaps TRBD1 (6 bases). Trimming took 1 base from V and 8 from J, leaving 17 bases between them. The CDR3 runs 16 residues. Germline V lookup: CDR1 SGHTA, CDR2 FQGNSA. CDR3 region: CASSLGGRGRTEKLFF. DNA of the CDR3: TGTGCCAGCAGCTTAGGAGGCAGGGGCCGGACCGAAAAACTGTTTTTT. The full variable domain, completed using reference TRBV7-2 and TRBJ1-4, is GAGVSQSPSNKVTEKGKDVELRCDPISGHTALYWYRQSLGQGLEFLIYFQGNSAPDKSGLPSDRFSAERTGGSVSTLTIQRTQQEDSAVYLCASSLGGRGRTEKLFFGSGTQLSVL.

The CDR3 bases are TGTGCCAGCAGTCGGAGCGGGGGGGCCTGGGAGACCCAGTACTTC. Its protein product is CASSRSGGAWETQYF. The chain joins TRBV2 to TRBJ2-5, with 10 bases lining up with TRBD2. V trimming: 5 bases; J trimming: 5 bases; junction bases outside the gene matches: 8. The CDR3 spans 15 residues. CDR1 is SNHLY, CDR2 FYNNEI, per germline.

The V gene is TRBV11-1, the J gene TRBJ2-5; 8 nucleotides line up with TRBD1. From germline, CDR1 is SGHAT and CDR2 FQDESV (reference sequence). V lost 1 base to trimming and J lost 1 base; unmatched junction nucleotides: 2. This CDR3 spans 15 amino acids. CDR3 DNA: TGTGCCAGCAGCTTAGGACAGGGGCTCCAAGAGACCCAGTACTTC. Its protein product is CASSLGQGLQETQYF. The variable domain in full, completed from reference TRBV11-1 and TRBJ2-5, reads EAEVAQSPRYKITEKSQAVAFWCDPISGHATLYWYRQILGQGPELLVQFQDESVVDDSQLPKDRFSAERLKGVDSTLKIQPAELGDSAMYLCASSLGQGLQETQYFGPGTRLLVL.